This T cell receptor (beta chain) is from a study of blood T cell repertoires in COVID-19. Looking at the study overall: The analysed material was cDNA or gDNA that came from T cells, B-cell-depleted T cells, or PBMCs.

In the original processing: For nucleated cells, counts were estimated from reference gene primer amplification. Profiling relied on immunoSEQ multiplex PCR, and the TCRdb table lists in-frame clones only, not all of them. V, J and clone size are those of that table, while D and trimming were read from the DNA. The repertoire has roughly 250,000 clones, over 65% of them found once; the top ten carry 3.3%. The J segment lost 3 bases and the V segment lost 0 bases, leaving 6 bases of the junction unmatched. This CDR3 spans 17 amino acids. Germline CDR1 SGHRS, CDR2 YFSETQ. The clonotype originates from a woman of 80 years or more with acute or convalescent COVID-19. This chain links TRBV5-1 with TRBJ2-3, with 11 bases matching TRBD2. Sequenced: peripheral blood. The CDR3 sequence: CASSLVASGRLTDTQYF. The CDR3 coding sequence is TGCGCCAGCAGCTTGGTGGCTAGCGGGAGGTTGACAGATACGCAGTATTTT.